This TCR beta chain was sequenced during a study of response to subunit inactivated influenza vaccine. Study-level points and caveats: The authors offered the suggestion that each seasonal influenza vaccination recruits few new T cells.

V dropped 9 bases and J dropped 4 bases, with 16 bases sitting between them. Germline CDR1 and CDR2: SGHKS and YYEKEE (reference sequence). This CDR3 is 13 amino acids long. TCRdb called the RT-PCR reads again in MiXCR, with one record for every CDR3 protein. This sample has hundreds of thousands of distinct CDR3 sequences; around 15% occur once, and the top ten carry 7.6%. Comment on this clonotype: Its target is unknown. Here the CDR3 omits its conserved ending phenylalanine or tryptophan, so a read error is the likely source.

The rearrangement joins TRBV5-5 to TRBJ2-5, with D unclear. This sample comprised PBMCs from blood, obtained roughly 2 weeks before vaccination. This clonotype was obtained from a man aged 45-60 years who received an inactivated influenza vaccine. The CDR3 region is CAMGPGLGETQYS. CDR3 in DNA: TGTGCCATGGGCCCCGGGCTTGGAGAGACCCAGTACTCC.